These T cell receptor beta chains were read from a single sample in a study of identical twins. TCRdb itself ran the 5' RACE reads through MiXCR, one entry per CDR3 protein. The sample shows 250,000 to 300,000 distinct CDR3 sequences, around 8% of them seen only once. These data were also filed under a second study, of yellow fever vaccine responses in identical twins.

The sequencing input was CD8+ T cells sorted from blood. All receptors derive from a woman aged 18-29 years in good health. CDR3s include the opening cysteine and the closing phenylalanine or tryptophan. The D gene is left open where the match is weak.

CDR3aa	d_gene	v_gene
CASSEASRSGELFF	NA	TRBV6-4
CASNLSNQPQHF	NA	TRBV6-2/TRBV6-3
CASRRGLADNNEQFF	TRBD2	TRBV7-2
CASSPIWGQIVNEQFF	NA	TRBV7-9
CASSYSERTEAFF	NA	TRBV6-2/TRBV6-3
CAISETSGGASDTQYF	TRBD2	TRBV10-3
CASSFGNQPQHF	NA	TRBV28
CSARDLSQNYEQYF	NA	TRBV20-1
CSVLLDTDTQYF	NA	TRBV29-1
CASSLQANSYEQYF	NA	TRBV27
CASSEAPRGPLYEQYF	NA	TRBV2
CASSPLGQGTLDEQYF	TRBD1	TRBV4-1
CASSERTSASDTQYF	TRBD2	TRBV5-1
CASSFGTSGELDTQYF	TRBD2	TRBV5-6
CASSLGLTETQYF	NA	TRBV7-9
CASSPEGLAVSDTQYF	TRBD2	TRBV9
CATSKDRFTNYGYTF	NA	TRBV15
CASSPEAGDNEQFF	NA	TRBV7-3
CASSFRDSEYTGELFF	TRBD1	TRBV7-9
CASSPPISGANVLTF	NA	TRBV27
CATSDILDGELFF	NA	TRBV24-1
CASSFTRGLYNEQFF	NA	TRBV7-6
CASSSRRDHGYTF	NA	TRBV6-5
CASSGGQSLHF	TRBD1	TRBV9
CASSPKGLGPDTQYF	TRBD2	TRBV7-9
CASRLGLGGHTGELFF	NA	TRBV12-3/TRBV12-4
CASTSNLGQETQYF	NA	TRBV27
CAMGPGPLWNTEAFF	NA	TRBV5-7
CASTLGWGTSGAYEQYF	TRBD2	TRBV7-8
CASSLWSSYEQYF	NA	TRBV5-1
CASSIDPYEQYF	NA	TRBV19
CASSQGTGEGYEQYF	TRBD1	TRBV4-3
CASSSSRAGSGDEQFF	NA	TRBV27
CASRSGTGGQPQHF	TRBD1	TRBV27
CASSSGGVDEQYF	TRBD2	TRBV9
CASSSTRNEQYF	NA	TRBV11-2
CASSLWSPLSTDTQYF	NA	TRBV5-1
CASIPAREAYEQYF	NA	TRBV12-3/TRBV12-4
CASRIGLGSHEQFF	TRBD2	TRBV27
CASSPTDRDQPQHF	NA	TRBV18
CASSLLGVVNEQFF	NA	TRBV28
CASSSTSGGQGNEQFF	TRBD2	TRBV12-3/TRBV12-4